This T cell receptor beta chain came from a study of blood T cell repertoires in COVID-19. Study summary: T cells, B-cell-depleted T cells, or PBMCs supplied cDNA or gDNA.

Study processing details: How many nucleated cells were present was estimated from reference gene primer amplification. The method was immunoSEQ multiplex PCR; TCRdb's version includes in-frame clones alone and lacks a portion of them. The DNA was the basis for D and trimming; V, J and clone size are from that table. This sample has about 63,000 clones, with over 75% found just once. Followed longitudinally, the Seattle patients had been enrolled during active infection. This TCR was recovered from a man between 60 and 75 years old with COVID-19, enrolled during active disease. The sequencing sample was made of peripheral blood.

This CDR3 is CAWSRGGDSETQYF. The CDR3 DNA reads as TGTGCCTGGAGTAGGGGGGGGGATTCCGAGACCCAGTACTTC. This chain links TRBV30 with TRBJ2-5; D perhaps matches TRBD2 (7 bases). Germline V lookup: CDR1 GTSNPN, CDR2 SVGIG (reference sequence). Trimming stripped 2 bases from V and 5 bases from J, with 15 bases between. There are 14 residues in the CDR3.